This TCR beta chain emerged from a study of blood T cell repertoires in COVID-19 (dated by TCRdb to the early 2020s). Turning to the overall study: The collaborator samples originated in the United States, Italy and Spain and spanned the acute and convalescent phases of COVID-19. The material from the prospective study consisted of cDNA or gDNA derived from T cells, B-cell-depleted T cells, or PBMCs. Deeply sampled blood TCRbeta repertoires from subjects exposed to, actively infected with, or recovered from COVID-19 were included in the dataset. The repertoires were released in a freely available public database meant as a resource for research on the immune response to SARS-CoV-2. The samples were drawn from the first 160 participants of the ongoing ImmuneRACE study and from some 1,300 subjects provided by 6 global collaborators. Sample metadata almost always included a de-identified subject ID, COVID-19 status, age in years and sex. HLA class I and class II types, where available, came from metadata supplied by the sample provider rather than from assay-based typing. Study-wide conclusions, independent of this receptor: The amount of clinical and demographic metadata varied by source and participant and was provided uncurated.

Whole blood was collected in K2EDTA tubes by collaborating institutions according to the institutions' own protocols. For TCRbeta analysis, collaborators shipped samples in one of three forms: frozen whole blood, isolated PBMCs, or DNA extracted from either of those sample types. Inclusive of the bounding cysteine and phenylalanine, the CDR3 is 13 residues long. Just the 39-base CDR3 DNA is kept, in frame starting at base 1. Cut back by 5 bases and 2 bases, the V and J ends lie 9 bases apart. A note on this clone: There is no known antigen for this receptor. No clone much larger than this one lies a single base away; base qualities are absent.

The immunoSEQ Assay, a bias-controlled multiplex PCR, was used to amplify TCRbeta CDR3 regions from genomic DNA. Per the authors' processing: The number of nucleated cells in each sample was estimated from the amplification of reference gene primers within the assay. Sequence reads were collapsed and filtered to measure the absolute abundance of every unique TCRbeta CDR3 rearrangement. Productive Simpson clonality was computed per sample as the square root of Simpson's diversity index over productive rearrangements. TCRdb took this table from immuneACCESS and kept in-frame rearrangements with V and J called. Such tables lack part of the clones; where checked against another copy, unresolved V genes explain under half of the gap, and the rest is unexplained. The V and J calls and clone size come from that table; D and trimming were worked out from the DNA. The sample records 250,000 or so clones, around 79% of which are singletons. The ten largest clones add up to around 3.4% of the sample.

Recombination linked TRBV12-3 or TRBV12-4 to TRBJ1-1, with TRBD1 perhaps the D gene, on 6 matching bases. This TCR was recovered from an elderly woman with acute or convalescent COVID-19. Input material: peripheral blood. This receptor has the CDR3 CASSRQANTEAFF. Read as DNA, the sequence is TGTGCCAGCAGTAGACAGGCTAACACTGAAGCTTTCTTT.